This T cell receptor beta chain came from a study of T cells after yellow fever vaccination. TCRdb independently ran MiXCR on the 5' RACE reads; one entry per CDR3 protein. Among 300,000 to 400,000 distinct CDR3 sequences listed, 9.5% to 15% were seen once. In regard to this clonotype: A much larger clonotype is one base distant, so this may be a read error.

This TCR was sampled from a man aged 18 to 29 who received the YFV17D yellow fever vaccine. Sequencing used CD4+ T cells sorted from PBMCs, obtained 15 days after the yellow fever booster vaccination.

The CDR3 loop reads CASRDSQETQYF. CDR3 bases: TGTGCCAGCCGGGACAGCCAAGAGACCCAGTACTTC. The chain has TRBV2 and TRBJ2-5; 7 positions match TRBD1. In germline, CDR1 is SNHLY, CDR2 FYNNEI. This CDR3 spans 12 amino acids. Germline trimming cut 8 bases from V and 1 base from J; bases unmatched to any gene: 1.